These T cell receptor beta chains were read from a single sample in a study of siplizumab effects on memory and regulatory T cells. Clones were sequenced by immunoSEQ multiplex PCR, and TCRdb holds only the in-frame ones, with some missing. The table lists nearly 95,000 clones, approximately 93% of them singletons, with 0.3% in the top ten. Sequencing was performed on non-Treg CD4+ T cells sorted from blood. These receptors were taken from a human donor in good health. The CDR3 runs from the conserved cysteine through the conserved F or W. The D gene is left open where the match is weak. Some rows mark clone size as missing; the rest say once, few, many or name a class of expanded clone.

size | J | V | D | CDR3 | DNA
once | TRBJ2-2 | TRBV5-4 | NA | CASSLYRGSGKNTGELFF | TGTGCCAGCAGCCTTTACCGGGGATCGGGGAAAAACACCGGGGAGCTGTTTTTT
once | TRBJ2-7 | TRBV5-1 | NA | CASSLAVQYEQYF | TGCGCCAGCAGCTTGGCCGTGCAATACGAGCAGTACTTC
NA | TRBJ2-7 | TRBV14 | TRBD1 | CASSQVVTGPYEQYF | TGTGCCAGCAGCCAAGTCGTGACAGGGCCCTACGAGCAGTACTTC
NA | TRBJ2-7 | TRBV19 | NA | CASCVDIAYEQYF | TGTGCCAGTTGTGTGGACATAGCCTACGAGCAGTACTTC
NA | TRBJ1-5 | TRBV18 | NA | CASSPLSMSNQPQHF | TGTGCCAGCTCACCGCTTTCTATGAGCAATCAGCCCCAGCATTTT
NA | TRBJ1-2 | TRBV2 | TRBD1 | CASTTGTGSYGYTF | TGTGCCAGCACGACTGGGACAGGGTCATATGGCTACACCTTC
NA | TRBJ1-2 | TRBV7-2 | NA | CASSLAHRGFGGYTF | TGTGCCAGCAGCTTAGCGCATCGGGGTTTCGGTGGCTACACCTTC
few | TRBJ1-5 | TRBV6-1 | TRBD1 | CASSEGQGVQPQHF | TGTGCCAGCAGTGAAGGGCAGGGGGTTCAGCCCCAGCATTTT
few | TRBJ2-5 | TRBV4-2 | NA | CASSHQAYQETQYF | TGTGCCAGCAGCCATCAGGCCTATCAAGAGACCCAGTACTTC
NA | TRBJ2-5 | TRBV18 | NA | CASSPPQTRNRETQYF | TGTGCCAGCTCACCACCTCAGACTCGGAATAGGGAGACCCAGTACTTC
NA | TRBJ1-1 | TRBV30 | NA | CASRGNTEAFF | TGTGCCTCCCGAGGCAACACTGAAGCTTTCTTT
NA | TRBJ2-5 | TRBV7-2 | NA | CASSPWSGVETQYF | TGTGCCAGCAGCCCATGGAGTGGGGTAGAGACCCAGTACTTC
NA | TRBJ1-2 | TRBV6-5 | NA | CASSEGRIRNYGYTF | TGTGCCAGCAGCGAGGGGCGCATTCGGAACTATGGCTACACCTTC
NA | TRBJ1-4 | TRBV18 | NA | CASSNSQGGNEKLFF | TGTGCCAGCTCAAACTCGCAGGGAGGTAATGAAAAACTGTTTTTT
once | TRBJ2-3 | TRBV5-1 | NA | CASSPSDTQYF | TGCGCCAGCAGCCCGTCAGATACGCAGTATTTT
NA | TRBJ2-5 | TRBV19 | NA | CASRNTGTETQYF | TGTGCCAGTAGAAATACAGGCACGGAGACCCAGTACTTC
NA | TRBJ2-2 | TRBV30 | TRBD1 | CAWATGGATTGELFF | TGTGCCTGGGCGACAGGGGGCGCGACCACCGGGGAGCTGTTTTTT
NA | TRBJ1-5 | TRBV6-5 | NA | CASSDRGNYQPQHF | TGTGCCAGCAGTGATCGAGGGAACTACCAGCCCCAGCATTTT
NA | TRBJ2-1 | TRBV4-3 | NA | CASSQMGDSYNEQFF | TGCGCCAGCAGCCAAATGGGGGACTCCTACAATGAGCAGTTCTTC
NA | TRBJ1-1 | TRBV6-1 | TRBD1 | CASRIIQTGGKAFF | TGTGCCAGCAGGATTATCCAGACAGGGGGCAAGGCTTTCTTT
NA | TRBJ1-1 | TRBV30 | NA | CAWSEQHNTEAFF | TGTGCCTGGAGTGAACAGCATAACACTGAAGCTTTCTTT
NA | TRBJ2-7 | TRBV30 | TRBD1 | CAWSPGTASYEQYF | TGTGCCTGGAGTCCCGGGACAGCCTCCTACGAGCAGTACTTC
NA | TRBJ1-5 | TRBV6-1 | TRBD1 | CASMVSGGVQPQHF | TGTGCCAGCATGGTATCAGGGGGTGTTCAGCCCCAGCATTTT
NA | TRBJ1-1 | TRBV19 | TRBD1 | CASSSTGAQNTEAFF | TGTGCCAGTAGCTCTACAGGGGCCCAGAACACTGAAGCTTTCTTT
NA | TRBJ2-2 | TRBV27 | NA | CASSFVASAGELFF | TGTGCCAGCAGTTTCGTCGCTTCGGCCGGGGAGCTGTTTTTT
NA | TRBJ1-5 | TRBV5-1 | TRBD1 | CASSPDGTGVQPQHF | TGCGCCAGCAGCCCGGATGGGACAGGGGTTCAGCCCCAGCATTTT
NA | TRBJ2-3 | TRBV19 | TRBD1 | CASSISGQSTDTQYF | TGTGCCAGTAGTATATCGGGACAGAGCACAGATACGCAGTATTTT
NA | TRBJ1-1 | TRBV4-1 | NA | CASSQGQRNTEAFF | TGCGCCAGCAGCCAAGGGCAGCGGAACACTGAAGCTTTCTTT
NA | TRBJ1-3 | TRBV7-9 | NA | CASSPTGSRPIYF | TGTGCCAGCAGTCCGACAGGTTCCCGCCCCATATATTTT
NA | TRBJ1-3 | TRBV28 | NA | CASRSVGGGNTIYF | TGTGCCAGCAGATCGGTGGGAGGGGGAAACACCATATATTTT
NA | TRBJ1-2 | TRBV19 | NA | CASSIGQRYGYTF | TGTGCCAGTAGTATCGGACAGCGCTATGGCTACACCTTC
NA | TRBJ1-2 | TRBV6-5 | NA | CASSSRVFSGYTF | TGTGCCAGCAGTTCCAGGGTGTTCTCTGGCTACACCTTC
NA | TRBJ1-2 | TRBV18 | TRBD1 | CASSPDRGTVGYTF | TGTGCCAGCTCACCAGACAGGGGCACGGTTGGCTACACCTTC
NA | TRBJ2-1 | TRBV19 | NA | CASSIAGGREQFF | TGTGCCAGTAGTATAGCAGGCGGGCGTGAGCAGTTCTTC
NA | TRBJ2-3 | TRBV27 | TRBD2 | CASSLWGGTQYF | TGTGCCAGCAGTTTATGGGGGGGTACGCAGTATTTT
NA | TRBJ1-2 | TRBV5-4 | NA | CASSLGQPQGLGYGYTF | TGTGCCAGCAGCTTGGGACAGCCCCAAGGGCTAGGCTATGGCTACACCTTC
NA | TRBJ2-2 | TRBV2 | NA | CASKRVTTGELFF | TGTGCCAGCAAAAGGGTGACCACCGGGGAGCTGTTTTTT
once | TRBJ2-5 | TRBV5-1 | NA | CASSLGAGAGETQYF | TGCGCCAGCAGCTTGGGGGCTGGGGCGGGCGAGACCCAGTACTTC
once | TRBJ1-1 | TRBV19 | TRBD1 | CASSPHDRGLGTEAFF | TGTGCCAGTAGTCCCCACGACAGGGGGCTCGGCACTGAAGCTTTCTTT